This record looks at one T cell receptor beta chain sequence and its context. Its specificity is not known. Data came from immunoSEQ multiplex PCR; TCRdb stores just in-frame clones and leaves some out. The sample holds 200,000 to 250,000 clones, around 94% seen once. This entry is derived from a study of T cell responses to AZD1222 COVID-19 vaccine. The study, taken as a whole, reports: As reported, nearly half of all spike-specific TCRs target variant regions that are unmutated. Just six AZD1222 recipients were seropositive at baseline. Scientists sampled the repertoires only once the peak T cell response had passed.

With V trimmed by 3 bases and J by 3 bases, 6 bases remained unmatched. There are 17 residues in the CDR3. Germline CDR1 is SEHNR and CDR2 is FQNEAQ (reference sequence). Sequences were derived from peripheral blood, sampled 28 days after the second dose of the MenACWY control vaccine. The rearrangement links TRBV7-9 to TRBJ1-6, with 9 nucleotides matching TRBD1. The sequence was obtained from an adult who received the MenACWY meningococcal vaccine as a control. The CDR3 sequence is CASSLGTGGIYNSPLHF. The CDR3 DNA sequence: TGTGCCAGCAGCTTGGGCACAGGGGGCATCTATAATTCACCCCTCCACTTT.